What follows is one T cell receptor (beta chain) and its context. After removal of 6 bases from V and 7 bases from J, the junction contained 11 bases not matched to a gene. Germline V gives CDR1 SGHAT, CDR2 FQNNGV. The CDR3 is 14 residues long. The sample comes from a study of blood T cell repertoires in COVID-19. Study summary: Samples came from the United States, Italy and Spain, spanning acute and convalescent COVID-19.

Clones were read by immunoSEQ multiplex PCR, and TCRdb kept only the in-frame ones, dropping some. The sample lists roughly 70,000 clones, around 79% seen once, with approximately 20% in the top ten. This TCR came from a man between 60 and 75 years old with acute or convalescent COVID-19. The V call is TRBV11-2, the J call TRBJ1-2; TRBD1 agrees at 7 bases. Sequences were obtained from peripheral blood. DNA of the CDR3: TGTGCCAGCAGGCGAGGACAGGAGTCTTCTGGCTACACCTTC. Its protein product is CASRRGQESSGYTF.